This TCR beta chain emerged from a study of identical twins. Study-wide results and limits: For cord blood, abundant beta clonotypes had fewer insertions, unlike memory repertoires, which showed none.

Trimming shortened V by 6 bases and J by 8 bases, and 20 bases separated the two germline ends. In germline, CDR1 is MNHEY, CDR2 SMNVEV (reference sequence). This CDR3 is built from 16 residues. cDNA carried unique molecular identifiers, and a universal primer site was added by template switching. TCRdb itself ran the 5' RACE reads through MiXCR, one entry per CDR3 protein. The sample yields just under 650,000 distinct CDR3 sequences, around 7.5% seen once. This clonotype has just a few counts. Its matching antigen is unknown. This sample also appeared in a second study, on yellow fever vaccine responses in identical twins.

The rearrangement links TRBV27 to TRBJ2-6, with a weak D call TRBD2 (6 bases). Sequencing was performed on PBMCs. The receptor was derived from a woman younger than 30 in good health. In DNA form, the CDR3 reads TGTGCCAGCAGGGAAGGCGGGACTCGGGGTTCCAACGTCCTGACTTTC. This encodes CASREGGTRGSNVLTF. Full variable domain (remainder filled in from reference TRBV27 and TRBJ2-6): EAQVTQNPRYLITVTGKKLTVTCSQNMNHEYMSWYRQDPGLGLRQIYYSMNVEVTDKGDVPEGYKVSRKEKRNFPLILESPSPNQTSLYFCASREGGTRGSNVLTFGAGSRLTVL.